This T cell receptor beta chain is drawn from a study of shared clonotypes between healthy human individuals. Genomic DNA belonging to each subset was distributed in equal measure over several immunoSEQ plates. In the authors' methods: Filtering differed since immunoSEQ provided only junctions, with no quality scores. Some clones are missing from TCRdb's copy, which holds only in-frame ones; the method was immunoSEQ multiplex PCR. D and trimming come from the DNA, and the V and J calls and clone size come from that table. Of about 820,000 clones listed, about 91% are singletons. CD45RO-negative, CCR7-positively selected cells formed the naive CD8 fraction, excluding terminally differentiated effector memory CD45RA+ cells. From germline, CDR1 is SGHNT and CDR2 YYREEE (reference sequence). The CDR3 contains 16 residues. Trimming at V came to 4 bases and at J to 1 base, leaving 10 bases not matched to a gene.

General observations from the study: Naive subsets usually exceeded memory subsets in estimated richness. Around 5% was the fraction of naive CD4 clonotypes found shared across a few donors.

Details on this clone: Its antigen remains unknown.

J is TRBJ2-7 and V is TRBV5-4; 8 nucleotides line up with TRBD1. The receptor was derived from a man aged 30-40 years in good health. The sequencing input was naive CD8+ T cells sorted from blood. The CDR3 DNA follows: TGTGCCAGCAGCCATCGAACGGGACAGGCGTCCTACGAGCAGTACTTC. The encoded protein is CASSHRTGQASYEQYF. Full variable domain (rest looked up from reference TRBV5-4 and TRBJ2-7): ETGVTQSPTHLIKTRGQQVTLRCSSQSGHNTVSWYQQALGQGPQFIFQYYREEENGRGNFPPRFSGLQFPNYSSELNVNALELDDSALYLCASSHRTGQASYEQYFGPGTRLTVT.